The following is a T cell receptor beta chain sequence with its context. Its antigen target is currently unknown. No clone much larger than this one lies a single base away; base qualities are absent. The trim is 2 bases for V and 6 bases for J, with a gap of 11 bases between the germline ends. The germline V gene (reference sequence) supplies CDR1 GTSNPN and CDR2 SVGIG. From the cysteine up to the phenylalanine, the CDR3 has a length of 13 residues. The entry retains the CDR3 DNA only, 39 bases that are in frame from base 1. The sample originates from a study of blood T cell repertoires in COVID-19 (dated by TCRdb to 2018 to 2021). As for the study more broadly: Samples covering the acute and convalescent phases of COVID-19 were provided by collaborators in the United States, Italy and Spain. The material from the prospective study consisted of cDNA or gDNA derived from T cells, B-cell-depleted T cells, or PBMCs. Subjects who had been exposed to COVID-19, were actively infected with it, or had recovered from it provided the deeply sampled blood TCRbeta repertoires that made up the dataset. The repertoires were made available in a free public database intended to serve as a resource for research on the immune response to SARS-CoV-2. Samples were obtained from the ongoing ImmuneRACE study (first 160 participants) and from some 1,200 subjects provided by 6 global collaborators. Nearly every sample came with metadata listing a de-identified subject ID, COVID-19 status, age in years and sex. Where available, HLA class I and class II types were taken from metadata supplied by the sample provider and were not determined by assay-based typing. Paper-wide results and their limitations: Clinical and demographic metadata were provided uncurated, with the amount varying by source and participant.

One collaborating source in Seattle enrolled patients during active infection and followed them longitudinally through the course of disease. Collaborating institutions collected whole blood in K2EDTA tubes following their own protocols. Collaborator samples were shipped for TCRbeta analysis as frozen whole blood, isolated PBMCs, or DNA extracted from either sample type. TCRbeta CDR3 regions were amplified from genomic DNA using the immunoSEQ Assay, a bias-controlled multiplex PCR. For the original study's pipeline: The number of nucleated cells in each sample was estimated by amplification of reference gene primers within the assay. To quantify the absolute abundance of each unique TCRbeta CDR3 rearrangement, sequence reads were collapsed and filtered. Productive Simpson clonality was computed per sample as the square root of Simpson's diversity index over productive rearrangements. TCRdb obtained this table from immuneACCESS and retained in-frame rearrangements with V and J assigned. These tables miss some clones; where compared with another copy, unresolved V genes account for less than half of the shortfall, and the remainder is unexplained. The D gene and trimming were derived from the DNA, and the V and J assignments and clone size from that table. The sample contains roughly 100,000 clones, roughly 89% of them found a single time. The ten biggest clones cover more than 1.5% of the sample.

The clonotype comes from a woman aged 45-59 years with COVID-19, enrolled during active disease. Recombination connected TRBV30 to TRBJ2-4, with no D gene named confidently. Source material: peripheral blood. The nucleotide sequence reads TGTGCCTGGAGTATCCCCCTAGGAAACATTCAGTACTTC. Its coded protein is CAWSIPLGNIQYF.